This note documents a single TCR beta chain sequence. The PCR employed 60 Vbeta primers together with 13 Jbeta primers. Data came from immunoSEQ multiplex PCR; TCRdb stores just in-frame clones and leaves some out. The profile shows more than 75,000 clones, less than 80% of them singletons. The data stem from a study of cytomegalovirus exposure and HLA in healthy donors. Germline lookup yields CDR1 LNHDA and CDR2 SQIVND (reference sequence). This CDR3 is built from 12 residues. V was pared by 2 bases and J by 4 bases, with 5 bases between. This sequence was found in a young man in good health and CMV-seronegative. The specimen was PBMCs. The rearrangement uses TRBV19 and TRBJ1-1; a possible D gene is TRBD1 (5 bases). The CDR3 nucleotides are TGTGCCAGTAGTATAACAGGCACTGAAGCTTTCTTT. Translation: CASSITGTEAFF.